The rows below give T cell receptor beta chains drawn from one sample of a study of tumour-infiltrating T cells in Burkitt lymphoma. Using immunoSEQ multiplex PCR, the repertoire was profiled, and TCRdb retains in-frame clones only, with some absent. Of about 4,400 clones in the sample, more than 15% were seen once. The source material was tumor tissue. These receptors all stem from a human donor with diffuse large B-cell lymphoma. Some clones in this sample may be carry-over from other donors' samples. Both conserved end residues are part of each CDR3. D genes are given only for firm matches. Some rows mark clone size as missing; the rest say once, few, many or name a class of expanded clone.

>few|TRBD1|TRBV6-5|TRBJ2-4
TGTGCCAGCAGAAGTGCAGGGGGCTTCAACAACATTCAGTACTTC
CASRSAGGFNNIQYF
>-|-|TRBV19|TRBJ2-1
TGTGCCAGTAGTATAAACACCAACAATGAGCAGTTCTTC
CASSINTNNEQFF
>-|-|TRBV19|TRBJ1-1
TGTGCCAGTAGTCTCCAAGGTATAAGGGGGGAGAGTGAAGCTTTCTTT
CASSLQGIRGESEAFF
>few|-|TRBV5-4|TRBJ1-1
TGTGCCAGCAGCTCCCTCGGGGACGATACAGCTTTCTTT
CASSSLGDDTAFF
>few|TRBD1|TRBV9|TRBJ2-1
TGTGCCAGCAGCGTAGGCGACAGGGCCCACAATGAGCAGTTCTTC
CASSVGDRAHNEQFF
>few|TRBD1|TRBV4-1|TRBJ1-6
TGCGCCAGCAGCCAGGAACCGGGACAGGGAAATTCACCCCTCCACTTT
CASSQEPGQGNSPLHF
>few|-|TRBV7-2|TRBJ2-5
TGTGCCAGCAGCCCCTATGGGGGCAGCCAAGAGACCCAGTACTTC
CASSPYGGSQETQYF
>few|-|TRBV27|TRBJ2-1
TGTGCCAGCACCTCTCGGGACCCCTCGACATACAATGAGCAGTTCTTC
CASTSRDPSTYNEQFF
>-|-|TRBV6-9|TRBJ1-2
TGTGCCAGCAGGGCCCGGGGTGGCTACACCTTC
CASRARGGYTF
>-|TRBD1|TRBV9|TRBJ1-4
TGTGCCAGCAGCCCCGGACAGGGGGTAAATGAAAAACTGTTTTTT
CASSPGQGVNEKLFF
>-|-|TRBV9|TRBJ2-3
TGTGCCAGCAGCCCCGGTGTTAGCAGGGGGGCCGCTACGCAGTATTTT
CASSPGVSRGAATQYF
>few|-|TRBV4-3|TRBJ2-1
TGCGCCAGCAGCCAAGATCGTTCGTCCTTAGCGGTTTACAATGAGCAGTTCTTC
CASSQDRSSLAVYNEQFF
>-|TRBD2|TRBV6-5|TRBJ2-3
TGTGCCAGCATTAAGCGGGGGACTAGCACAGATACGCAGTATTTT
CASIKRGTSTDTQYF
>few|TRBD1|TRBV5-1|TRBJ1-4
TGCGCCACCAAGAGGGGGGACAGCACTAATGAAAAACTGTTTTTT
CATKRGDSTNEKLFF
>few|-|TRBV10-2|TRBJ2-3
TGCGCCAGCAGTGACCTCACAGATACGCAGTATTTT
CASSDLTDTQYF
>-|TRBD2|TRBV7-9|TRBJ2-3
TGTGCCAGCAGCTTACTAGCGGGGGTTAGCACAGATACGCAGTATTTT
CASSLLAGVSTDTQYF